The 30 T cell receptor beta chains below all came from one sample that was sequenced in a study of blood T cell repertoires in COVID-19. The protocol was immunoSEQ multiplex PCR, while the TCRdb copy is restricted to in-frame clones and leaves out a portion. Of over 150,000 clones detected, 75% to 90% appear once; the ten largest clones hold 6.5% to 7.5%. Sequenced input: peripheral blood. The source is a woman aged 40 to 49 with COVID-19, enrolled during active disease.

This chain connects TRBV5-4 to TRBJ2-5, with 8 bases aligning to TRBD1. Germline loops: CDR1 SGHNT, CDR2 YYREEE (reference sequence). J was trimmed by 4 bases and V by 3 bases; bases with no gene match: 2. This CDR3 is 13 amino acids long. The CDR3 sequence is CASSSTGGETQYF. Written as DNA, the CDR3 is TGTGCCAGCAGCTCTACAGGGGGAGAGACCCAGTACTTC.

This clone was counted once. CDR3 region: CASSLSSGGADTQYF. CDR3 in DNA: TGTGCCAGCAGCTTATCCAGCGGGGGGGCTGATACGCAGTATTTT. This chain connects TRBV11-2 to TRBJ2-3, with TRBD2 matching over 10 bases. After removal of 2 bases from V and 6 bases from J, the junction contained 5 bases not matched to a gene. The V gene's germline CDR1 is SGHAT and CDR2 FQNNGV. This CDR3 region has 15 residues.

V and J are TRBV14 and TRBJ2-3; no clear D. The V end lost 3 bases, the J end lost 4 bases, and 2 bases lay between the germline ends. The CDR3 sequence is 11 residues long. Germline V gives CDR1 SGHDN, CDR2 FVKESK. This CDR3 is CASSHADTQYF. CDR3 sequence (DNA): TGTGCCAGCAGCCACGCAGATACGCAGTATTTT.

As regards this clone: Other DNA sequences in the sample encode the same CDR3. V gene TRBV4-1 combines with J gene TRBJ1-2; 9 bases align to TRBD1. This CDR3 region has 14 residues. Germline loops: CDR1 MGHRA, CDR2 YSYEKL. V shed 0 bases, J shed 5 bases, and the junction held 1 base outside the gene matches. The CDR3 reads CASSQDGTGYGYTF. CDR3 DNA: TGCGCCAGCAGCCAAGATGGGACAGGGTATGGCTACACCTTC.

This rearrangement joins TRBV19 to TRBJ2-1; no firm D call. From germline, CDR1 is LNHDA and CDR2 SQIVND (reference sequence). The V gene lost 3 bases and the J gene lost 6 bases, with 9 bases spanning the gap. The CDR3 runs to 13 residues. For the CDR3, the DNA is TGTGCCAGTAGTATCCCCTTTTCCAATGAGCAGTTCTTC. As protein: CASSIPFSNEQFF.

The genes are TRBV5-4 and TRBJ2-7; TRBD2 might be the D (6 bases). Germline loops: CDR1 SGHNT, CDR2 YYREEE (reference sequence). The CDR3 runs to 14 residues. With 2 bases removed from V and 7 bases from J, the gap between germline ends came to 16 bases. CDR3 protein: CASSFWLSRGEQYF. CDR3 bases: TGTGCCAGCAGCTTCTGGCTATCCCGGGGGGAGCAGTACTTC.

The J gene is TRBJ1-1, the V gene TRBV2, with unresolved D. CDR1 is SNHLY, CDR2 FYNNEI, per germline. V lost 7 bases and J 6 bases, leaving 12 bases between the germline ends. CDR3 size: 12 residues. The CDR3, as DNA: TGTGCCAGCATGTACTCAGGATCTGAAGCTTTCTTT. It codes for CASMYSGSEAFF.

This clone appeared a few times. The J gene is TRBJ2-2, the V gene TRBV3-1 (or the pseudogene TRBV3-2); 13 bases match TRBD2. The CDR3 has 17 amino acids. V shed 4 bases and J 4 bases; nucleotides not matched to a gene: 6. Germline V lookup: CDR1 LGHDT, CDR2 YNNKEL (reference sequence). The CDR3 here is CASSPGLAGLFTGELFF. CDR3 nucleotide sequence: TGTGCCAGCAGCCCGGGACTAGCGGGGCTGTTCACCGGGGAGCTGTTTTTT.

The CDR3 region has the DNA TGTGCCAGCAGTTACAGGGGGCCAGATGGCTACACCTTC. This translates into CASSYRGPDGYTF. The rearrangement joins TRBV3-1 (or the pseudogene TRBV3-2) to TRBJ1-2, with 9 bases aligning to TRBD1. Trimming took 6 bases from V and 6 from J; bases not matched to a gene: 5. This CDR3 has 13 residues. Germline-derived CDR1 and CDR2 are LGHDT and YNNKEL (reference sequence).

CDR3 sequence (DNA): TGTGCCAGCAGTGAATCGGCCAGGGGGTCCGACTATGGCTACACCTTC. Encoded protein: CASSESARGSDYGYTF. V gene TRBV25-1 combines with J gene TRBJ1-2, with TRBD1 matching 7 bases. Germline trimming cut 1 base from V and 3 bases from J; bases unmatched to any gene: 8. This CDR3 is built from 16 residues. The germline V gene has CDR1 MGHDK and CDR2 SYGVNS.

This clone has a handful of counts. The rearrangement joins TRBV5-1 to TRBJ2-3; TRBD2 matches 14 bases. Per the germline V gene, CDR1 is SGHRS and CDR2 is YFSETQ. The junction had 6 bases not matched to a gene; V was cut back by 7 bases and J by 5 bases. The CDR3 is 15 amino acids. This chain's CDR3 is CASGRLAGGLDTQYF. The CDR3 DNA is TGCGCCAGCGGCCGACTAGCGGGGGGGCTAGATACGCAGTATTTT.

The CDR3: CASSDGTSGARETQYF. For the CDR3, the DNA is TGCGCCAGCAGCGACGGGACTAGCGGGGCTCGGGAGACCCAGTACTTC. This sequence joins TRBV5-1 and TRBJ2-5, with 13 bases fitting TRBD2. In germline, CDR1 is SGHRS, CDR2 YFSETQ. This CDR3 has 16 residues. V lost 4 bases, J lost 5 bases, and 8 bases stayed unmatched.

The chain combines TRBV5-3 with TRBJ2-1, with 11 bases lining up with TRBD2. TRBV5-3 is marked as an open reading frame, function uncertain. Trimming removed 6 bases from V and 7 bases from J; junction bases left unmatched: 12. The CDR3 is 16 residues long. In DNA, the CDR3 is TGTGCCAGAAAAACTTGGTTAGCGGGAGGGGGAAATGAGCAGTTCTTC. As protein: CARKTWLAGGGNEQFF.

This clone has a count of ten or more. The rearrangement joins TRBV3-1 (or the pseudogene TRBV3-2) to TRBJ2-7, with 10 bases matching TRBD1. The CDR3 is 15 residues long. Germline CDR1 and CDR2: LGHDT and YNNKEL (reference sequence). The V gene end was trimmed by 4 bases and the J gene end by 5 bases; junction bases not matched to a gene: 8. CDR3 nucleotide sequence: TGTGCCAGCAGCCTTGGGGGGACAGGGGACCACGAGCAGTACTTC. Its translation: CASSLGGTGDHEQYF.

The chain combines TRBV6-4 with TRBJ1-1; D is possibly TRBD1 (6 bases). Trimming removed 5 bases from V and 4 bases from J, with 14 bases in between. CDR1 MRHNA and CDR2 SNTAGT come from the germline V gene. CDR3 length equals 14 residues. CDR3 loop: CASSTGLRGTEAFF. The DNA for the CDR3 is TGTGCCAGCAGTACAGGGTTGAGAGGCACTGAAGCTTTCTTT.

This clone was counted between two and nine times. The chain has TRBV6-5 and TRBJ1-6, with D unresolved. Germline values: CDR1 MNHEY, CDR2 SVGAGI. The CDR3 is 13 amino acids. V was cut by 6 bases and J by 7 bases, with 10 bases left in between. CDR3 bases: TGTGCCAGCAGGCCGGGTGAGAATTCACCCCTCCACTTT. Translated: CASRPGENSPLHF.

This clone has more than one count but fewer than ten. The gene calls are TRBV5-4 and TRBJ2-5; TRBD2 is a possible D gene (5 bases). V was cut by 2 bases and J by 4 bases, with 9 bases left in between. Per germline, CDR1 SGHNT and CDR2 YYREEE (reference sequence). This CDR3 has 13 amino acids. CDR3 region: CASSLVSGETQYF. CDR3 in DNA: TGTGCCAGCAGCTTAGTCAGCGGAGAGACCCAGTACTTC.

This chain joins TRBV4-2 and TRBJ2-1; weak D call: TRBD2 (5 bases). V lost 1 base and J 7 bases, leaving 20 bases between the germline ends. Germline V lookup: CDR1 LGHNA, CDR2 YNFKEQ. The CDR3 covers 17 residues. The CDR3 DNA reads as TGTGCCAGCAGCCAAGGAGTTGGCGGGCTGATGGAGAATGAGCAGTTCTTC. Translating gives CASSQGVGGLMENEQFF.

The chain joins TRBV5-1 to TRBJ1-2; D is unclear. Trimming took off 0 bases at V and 1 base at J, with 7 bases between the two ends. CDR3 length: 14 amino acids. Germline lookup yields CDR1 SGHRS and CDR2 YFSETQ. CDR3 sequence: CASSLESVNYGYTF. The CDR3 coding sequence is TGCGCCAGCAGCTTGGAGTCGGTTAACTATGGCTACACCTTC.

The chain recombines TRBV5-1 with TRBJ2-2; no clear D. Trimming shortened V by 4 bases and J by 4 bases, and 5 bases separated the two germline ends. Germline V CDR1 and CDR2: SGHRS, YFSETQ. CDR3 length: 12 amino acids. The CDR3 region is CASSLSTGELFF. CDR3 coding DNA: TGCGCCAGCAGCCTCTCCACCGGGGAGCTGTTTTTT.

In this sample, this clone turned up once. This chain connects TRBV29-1 to TRBJ2-1, with 8 bases aligning to TRBD1. V was clipped by 4 bases and J by 13 bases; unmatched bases: 6. There are 11 residues in the CDR3. The germline V gene encodes CDR1 SQVTM and CDR2 ANQGSEA. CDR3 nucleotides: TGCAGCGTTGGGGGGTCAGGGGGCCAGTTCTTC. Its protein is CSVGGSGGQFF.

This clone was picked up many times. The rearrangement joins TRBV6-4 to TRBJ2-2; 9 nucleotides line up with TRBD1. Trimming cost V 4 bases and J 3 bases; bases outside gene matches: 0. The length of the CDR3 is 14 residues. CDR1 is MRHNA, CDR2 SNTAGT, per germline. CDR3 region: CASSGTGDTGELFF. In DNA, the CDR3 is TGTGCCAGCAGTGGGACAGGGGACACCGGGGAGCTGTTTTTT.

In its sample, this clone was seen a few times. V is TRBV5-1 and J is TRBJ1-1, with TRBD1 matching over 10 bases. The CDR3 has 13 residues. Germline CDR1 is SGHRS and CDR2 is YFSETQ. Losses at the gene ends were 3 bases for V and 4 bases for J; bases not matched to a gene: 0. DNA of the CDR3: TGCGCCAGCAGCTGGACAGGGGGCACTGAAGCTTTCTTT. The encoded protein is CASSWTGGTEAFF.

The V call is TRBV4-1, the J call TRBJ2-3; 7 bases fit TRBD1. Losses at the gene ends were 1 base for V and 4 bases for J; bases not matched to a gene: 11. CDR3 length: 17 amino acids. Germline V gene sequence: CDR1 MGHRA, CDR2 YSYEKL. The CDR3 bases are TGCGCCAGCAGCCAAGTAGAAAACAGGGGATCCGCAGATACGCAGTATTTT. The encoded protein is CASSQVENRGSADTQYF.

This chain joins TRBV15 and TRBJ1-4, with D perhaps matching TRBD1 (5 bases). V lost 3 bases and J 8 bases, leaving 10 bases between the germline ends. Germline lookup yields CDR1 LNHNV and CDR2 YYDKDF (reference sequence). This CDR3 contains 13 residues. CDR3 DNA: TGTGCCACCAGCAGGACAGTAACAGAAAAACTGTTTTTT. This sequence encodes CATSRTVTEKLFF.

The J gene is TRBJ1-5, the V gene TRBV19; maybe TRBD1 (5 bases). Trimming left V 5 bases short and J 5 bases short, with 16 bases between. The CDR3 is 15 amino acids. The germline CDR1 and CDR2 sequences are LNHDA and SQIVND (reference sequence). CDR3 region: CASSPGRGQDQPQHF. As DNA, the CDR3 is TGTGCCAGTAGTCCCGGGCGGGGCCAGGATCAGCCCCAGCATTTT. The full variable domain, completed using reference TRBV19 and TRBJ1-5, is DGGITQSPKYLFRKEGQNVTLSCEQNLNHDAMYWYRQDPGQGLRLIYYSQIVNDFQKGDIAEGYSVSREKKESFPLTVTSAQKNPTAFYLCASSPGRGQDQPQHFGDGTRLSIL.

The chain is built from TRBV5-1 and TRBJ2-7; 10 bases fit TRBD1. V lost 7 bases and J lost 3; bases outside the gene matches: 4. The CDR3 has 13 residues. CDR1 is SGHRS and CDR2 is YFSETQ in the germline V gene. The DNA of the CDR3 is TGCGCCAGCGCGAGGACAGGGGGCTACGAGCAGTACTTC. Translated, it gives CASARTGGYEQYF.

V gene TRBV14 combines with J gene TRBJ1-5; D may be TRBD1 (6 bases). This CDR3 has 15 amino acids. Trimming took off 4 bases at V and 11 bases at J, with 21 bases between the two ends. Germline V CDR1 and CDR2: SGHDN, FVKESK. Here the CDR3 reads CASSPGGRGILSQHF. CDR3 coding DNA: TGTGCCAGCAGCCCCGGGGGGAGGGGGATCCTATCCCAGCATTTT.

The chain couples TRBV12-3 or TRBV12-4 to TRBJ1-1; 7 bases agree with TRBD1. The CDR3 is 13 residues long. V lost 7 bases to trimming and J lost 7 bases; unmatched junction nucleotides: 9. The CDR3 loop is CASTLLAGGEAFF. CDR3 sequence (DNA): TGTGCCAGCACCCTGCTAGCAGGGGGTGAAGCTTTCTTT.

CDR3 loop: CASSLSSGGTDTQYF. CDR3 DNA: TGTGCCAGCAGTTTATCATCGGGGGGCACAGATACGCAGTATTTT. The genes are TRBV27 and TRBJ2-3; perhaps TRBD2 as D (6 bases). The V and J ends lost 0 bases and 1 base respectively, with 8 bases between them. The CDR3 contains 15 residues. Germline V CDR1 and CDR2: MNHEY, SMNVEV (reference sequence).